The TCR beta chain under discussion was sequenced for a study of T cells in Graves' hyperthyroidism and ophthalmopathy (dated by TCRdb to about 2019). Some background on the complete study: Peripheral blood samples were taken at initial diagnosis, before any treatment was given. The study also compared thyroid tissue and blood T-cell repertoires from several Graves' hyperthyroidism patients. Once sampling was done, hyperthyroidism patients were given methimazole at a starting dose of 30 mg daily, whereas ophthalmopathy patients were given high-dose intravenous methylprednisolone. According to the paper, TCR Vbeta CDR3 sequencing was carried out on more than 120 peripheral blood samples, which came from approximately 41 ophthalmopathy, 70 to 80 hyperthyroidism and approximately 17 progressor patients. Prospective prediction of ophthalmopathy was tested in an independent validation cohort of 18 to 20 hyperthyroidism patients and roughly 16 patients who later progressed to ophthalmopathy. For training and testing, the 100 or so patients in the discovery cohort were randomly divided in a 7:3 ratio. To identify TCR V-J signatures that set the groups apart, the researchers used a discovery cohort of roughly 100 patients, made up of approximately 43 with Graves' ophthalmopathy and some 60 with stable Graves' hyperthyroidism.

TCR beta CDR3 regions were amplified from RNA transcripts. For the first round of RT-PCR on the TCR CDR3, the HTBI primer set was used together with the Qiagen OneStep RT-PCR kit. Libraries were constructed in a second round of multiplex PCR, after which size selection and purification were performed. Sequencing of the libraries was done on an Illumina HiSeq2000 using paired-end 100 bp reads. The study's own analysis went as follows. Raw data were processed with SOAPnuke, discarding reads with adapters, uncalled bases, mean Phred below 15, or no exact constant-primer or identifier match. COPE v1.2.5 was used to merge high-quality paired reads, and clonotypes were defined as unique nucleotide sequences. MiTCR v1.1 was used to align clonotypes to the IMGT TRBV, TRBD and TRBJ reference segments. Only V-J combinations with frequency above 0.0001, covering about 99% of repertoires, were analysed. A TCS score was defined as the ratio between F50 (clonal expansion) and ExV (chaos), using BLOSUM62-based TCRdist between CDR3 peptides within each V-J. Welch's t-statistics and random forest reduced approximately 520 V-J features to around 14, which were used in a naive Bayes classifier (R e1071). The public reads were reanalyzed by TCRdb: fastp trimming at Q25, MiXCR alignment, in-frame beta chains only. Every distinct CDR3 protein forms one entry, paired with its most common genes and DNA. TCRdb's processing, not the authors' own work, is the source of the V and J calls. In all, the sample holds hundreds of thousands of distinct CDR3 sequences, and 20% to 25% of those were seen once. Approximately 60% of the sample lies in the top ten.

A note on this clonotype: Its specific antigen is unknown. No per-base quality is available; no much larger clone lies one base away.

In the ophthalmopathy patients, disease was moderately to severely active, with a Clinical Activity Score of 3 or more, a NOSPECS grade of 4 or more, and a duration of less than 3 months. Any patient with an uncontrolled infection, another autoimmune disease, pregnancy or lactation was excluded. Clinical symptoms, serum thyroxine and TRAb, thyroid ultrasound, and orbital computed tomography formed the basis for the diagnoses. Ficoll-Paque density gradient centrifugation was used to isolate PBMCs from about 10 ml of fresh peripheral blood. Total RNA was extracted with Trizol reagent, and quality was checked on an Agilent 2100 Bioanalyzer. What the work shows at the level of the full study, not this receptor alone: No statistical method was used to fix the sample size in advance, and group allocation was not hidden from the investigators. In validation, the model predicted progression to ophthalmopathy with over 65% sensitivity and 72% to 85% specificity, a median of about six months before onset. Ophthalmopathy was separated from stable hyperthyroidism by a 13 V-J signature model, with 85% to 90% sensitivity and roughly 84% specificity obtained in cross-validation and 80%/75% obtained in testing. Most expanded thyroid clonotypes (frequency above 0.001) were also detected in blood, suggesting blood repertoires may reflect thyroid immune responses.

Deletion took 6 bases off V and 6 bases off J, with a span of 14 bases between the germline ends. From the cysteine through the phenylalanine, the CDR3 covers 14 amino acids. Only the CDR3 region is kept as DNA, spanning 42 bases read in frame from base 1. Sequenced sample: blood. This TCR came from a man aged 30-40 years with Graves' ophthalmopathy. The chain is made from TRBV12-3 or TRBV12-4 and TRBJ2-2, and the D gene may be TRBD2, 5 bases matching. The DNA reads as follows: TGTGCCAGCAGCCGGATGGGGAGCGCCGGGGAGCTGTTTTTT. The translation is CASSRMGSAGELFF.